The following is a T cell receptor (beta chain) sequence with its context. These data come from a study of blood T cell repertoires in COVID-19. The CDR3 covers 15 residues. Per germline, CDR1 LNHDA and CDR2 SQIVND (reference sequence). V trimming: 6 bases; J trimming: 0 bases; junction bases outside the gene matches: 7. Per the original data handling: Nucleated cell counts were estimated from reference gene primer amplification. Generated by immunoSEQ multiplex PCR, the TCRdb table keeps only in-frame clones and is missing some. D and trimming come from the DNA, and the V and J calls and clone size come from that table. The repertoire includes some 150,000 clones, around 84% of them detected once, and more than 7.5% sits in the top ten.

This chain connects TRBV19 to TRBJ2-7; 8 bases are a match to TRBD1. The sample comprised peripheral blood. This clonotype originated in a woman aged 45 to 65 with acute or convalescent COVID-19. CDR3 in DNA: TGTGCCAGTAGAGCCGGGACAGGCCACTCCTACGAGCAGTACTTC. Translation gives CASRAGTGHSYEQYF. The full variable domain, its missing parts supplied by reference TRBV19 and TRBJ2-7, is DGGITQSPKYLFRKEGQNVTLSCEQNLNHDAMYWYRQDPGQGLRLIYYSQIVNDFQKGDIAEGYSVSREKKESFPLTVTSAQKNPTAFYLCASRAGTGHSYEQYFGPGTRLTVT.